A selection of T cell receptor beta chains follows, all from one sample in a study of shared clonotypes between healthy human individuals. The protocol was immunoSEQ multiplex PCR, while the TCRdb copy is restricted to in-frame clones and leaves out a portion. The sample carries over a million clones, 60% to 80% recorded once. Sequenced: memory CD4+ T cells sorted from blood. Receptors originate from a man in his late teens or twenties in good health. The conserved cysteine and the conserved F or W are not part of the CDR3 here. The order of the fields is J gene, V gene, CDR3 protein.

TRBJ2-7 | TRBV28 | ASGLRDREY
TRBJ2-1 | TRBV6-1 | ASRNRVGNEQF
TRBJ1-5 | TRBV4-2 | ASSQDVQGAFQPQH
TRBJ2-3 | TRBV5-4 | ASSPGTTSTDTQY
TRBJ1-1 | TRBV5-1 | ASSLVGGTNTEAF
TRBJ1-2 | TRBV30 | AWNMRGTTAGYT
TRBJ1-4 | TRBV12-5 | ASGLGTGGAANEKLF
TRBJ1-3 | TRBV5-1 | ASSLGGSGAGNTIY
TRBJ1-5 | TRBV28 | ASSLRTGPGPQH
TRBJ2-2 | TRBV5-1 | ASSDRDRGPGELF
TRBJ2-7 | TRBV4-1 | ASSQVGRYEEQY
TRBJ2-7 | TRBV6-5 | ASSRGVGNEQY
TRBJ2-2 | TRBV7-2 | ASSLKYWELF
TRBJ2-5 | TRBV6-1 | ASSGSGGGQETQY
TRBJ1-1 | TRBV25-1 | ASSHGFSQGAEAF
TRBJ1-5 | TRBV10-2 | ASRTGDQPQH
TRBJ1-2 | TRBV19 | ASSIRSFGRGRGGYT
TRBJ1-5 | TRBV27 | ASSTGQYSNQPQH
TRBJ2-1 | TRBV11-1 | ASSMGGQGINEQF
TRBJ1-2 | TRBV29-1 | SAVDRGNYGYT
TRBJ2-1 | TRBV7-9 | ASSLLVTSGTNEQF
TRBJ1-3 | TRBV6-1 | ASSAGTTFSGNTIY
TRBJ2-5 | TRBV7-2 | ASSRGIPETQY
TRBJ2-2 | TRBV27 | ASSRPAGELF
TRBJ1-1 | TRBV5-1 | ATRNDRGMAF
TRBJ1-2 | TRBV30 | AWSEAGLNYGYT
TRBJ1-6 | TRBV19 | ASWGRGNSPLH
TRBJ2-7 | TRBV30 | AWTPGLAGGVGEQY
TRBJ2-5 | TRBV2 | ASSPESRGSETQY
TRBJ1-2 | TRBV28 | ASSLNGYT
TRBJ2-1 | TRBV11-2 | ASSLPGVGEQF
TRBJ2-7 | TRBV20-1 | SAQREEQY
TRBJ2-3 | TRBV5-8 | ASPSVRGTDTQY
TRBJ2-3 | TRBV6-1 | ASSESRRGTDTQY
TRBJ2-5 | TRBV5-4 | ASSLASQETQY
TRBJ2-1 | TRBV9 | ASSVGGGFSYNEQF
TRBJ1-3 | TRBV27 | ASSFSHNPGNTIY
TRBJ2-7 | TRBV25-1 | ASTYSGYEQY
TRBJ2-3 | TRBV10-3 | AVGPASTDTQY
TRBJ2-3 | TRBV5-6 | ASSFGGVTDTQY
TRBJ2-1 | TRBV5-1 | ASSTMTGGGGNEQF
TRBJ1-2 | TRBV10-1 | ASSSQRKTYGYT
TRBJ1-2 | TRBV5-1 | ASSLAAQGEGYT
TRBJ1-5 | TRBV7-2 | ASSFPGQGADQPQH
TRBJ2-7 | TRBV30 | AWSTEYEQY
TRBJ2-2 | TRBV4-1 | ASSQGGRVAGELF
TRBJ2-3 | TRBV5-1 | ASSRGKGSTDTQY
TRBJ1-1 | TRBV11-2 | ASSQGRIHTEAF
TRBJ2-3 | TRBV10-1 | ASSEHRGITDTQY
TRBJ1-5 | TRBV18 | ASSTDGNNQPQH
TRBJ2-7 | TRBV7-2 | ASSLGWRGPAYEQY
TRBJ2-1 | TRBV9 | ASSVRDGRYGQGRNEQF
TRBJ2-3 | TRBV2 | ASTPEADTQY
TRBJ1-3 | TRBV25-1 | ASSESGSRNTIY
TRBJ2-5 | TRBV5-4 | ASSLGGNQETQY
TRBJ2-5 | TRBV9 | ASSVGMDRGQETQY
TRBJ1-2 | TRBV18 | ASSPLKTGNYGYT
TRBJ2-2 | TRBV2 | ASNARETGELF